This passage covers 2 T cell receptor beta chains from one sample sequenced in a study of patients and donors after allogeneic stem cell transplantation. TCRdb recomputed calls from the RT-PCR reads with MiXCR, one row per CDR3 protein. The sample lists about 2,200 distinct CDR3 sequences, more than 25% occurring once. Sequencing was done on a sample of blood, either unsorted or a sorted T cell fraction (not recorded which). The receptors were sampled from a human donor who was either an allogeneic HSCT recipient or a stem cell or donor lymphocyte infusion donor (not recorded which). It is not recorded whose cells these are; they may come from a transplant donor.

This clonotype was seen only a few times. This chain connects TRBV4-2 to TRBJ2-2, with D perhaps given as TRBD1 or TRBD2 (5 bases each). V was clipped by 1 base and J by 0 bases, with 12 bases between them. This CDR3 contains 17 residues. Germline assignment: CDR1 LGHNA and CDR2 YNFKEQ. For the CDR3, the DNA is TGTGCCAGCAGCCAAGGGGCGACAGCGGCGAACACCGGGGAGCTGTTTTTT. It codes for CASSQGATAANTGELFF.

This clonotype was recorded a few times. The V call is TRBV11-3, the J call TRBJ2-2; D remains unclear. In germline, CDR1 is SGHNT, CDR2 YENEEA. The V and J ends lost 3 bases and 7 bases respectively, with 18 bases between them. This CDR3 spans 16 amino acids. CDR3 sequence: CASSFELGFSNGELFF. CDR3 bases: TGTGCCAGCAGCTTCGAGCTAGGATTTTCGAACGGGGAGCTGTTTTTT.